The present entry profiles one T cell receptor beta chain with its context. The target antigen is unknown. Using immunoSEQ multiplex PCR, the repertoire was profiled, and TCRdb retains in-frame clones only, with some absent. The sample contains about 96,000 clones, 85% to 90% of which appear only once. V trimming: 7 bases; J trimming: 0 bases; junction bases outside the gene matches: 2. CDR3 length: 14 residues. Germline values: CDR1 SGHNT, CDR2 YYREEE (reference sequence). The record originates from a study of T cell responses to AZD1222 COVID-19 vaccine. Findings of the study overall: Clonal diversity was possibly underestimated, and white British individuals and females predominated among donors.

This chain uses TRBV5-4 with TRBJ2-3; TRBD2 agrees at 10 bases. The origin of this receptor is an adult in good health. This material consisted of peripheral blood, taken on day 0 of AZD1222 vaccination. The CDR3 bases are TGTGCCAGCGTGACTAGCGGGAGCACAGATACGCAGTATTTT. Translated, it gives CASVTSGSTDTQYF.